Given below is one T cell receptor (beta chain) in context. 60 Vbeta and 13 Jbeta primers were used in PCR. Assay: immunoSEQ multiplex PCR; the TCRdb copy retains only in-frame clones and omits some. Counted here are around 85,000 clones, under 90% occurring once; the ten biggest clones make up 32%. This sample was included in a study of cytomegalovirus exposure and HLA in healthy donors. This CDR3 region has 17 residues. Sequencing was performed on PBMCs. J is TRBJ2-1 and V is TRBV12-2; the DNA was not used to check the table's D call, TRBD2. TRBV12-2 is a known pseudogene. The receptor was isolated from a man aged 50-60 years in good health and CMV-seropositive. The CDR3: CASRVLPTSGSYNEQFF. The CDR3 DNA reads TGTGCAAGTCGCGTTCTACCGACTAGCGGGAGCTACAATGAGCAGTTCTTC.